This entry lists 2 T cell receptor beta chains sequenced from one sample in a study of metastatic and nonmetastatic thyroid tumors. Nobody among the patients had been given any treatment before thyroid surgery. TCRdb redid the clone calls on the PCR reads using MiXCR. The sample lists under 20,000 clones, 25% to 35% seen once, with about 13% in the top ten. The sequencing input was tumor tissue. The receptors were sampled from a female donor with papillary thyroid cancer or a benign thyroid nodule (not recorded which). Some clones in this sample may be carry-over from other donors' samples.

The gene calls are TRBV28 and TRBJ2-6; D perhaps matches TRBD2 (6 bases). Germline CDR1 and CDR2: MDHEN and SYDVKM. The V end lost 7 bases, the J end lost 2 bases, and 18 bases lay between the germline ends. CDR3 length equals 17 residues. DNA for the CDR3: TGTGCCAGCACCCTCGGCGGGGCAGGAACTGGGGCCAACGTCCTGACTTTC. It translates to CASTLGGAGTGANVLTF. The entire variable domain, with the rest obtained from reference TRBV28 and TRBJ2-6, is as follows: DVKVTQSSRYLVKRTGEKVFLECVQDMDHENMFWYRQDPGLGLRLIYFSYDVKMKEKGDIPEGYSVSREKKERFSLILESASTNQTSMYLCASTLGGAGTGANVLTFGAGSRLTVL.

This clone occurred a few times. V is TRBV28 and J is TRBJ2-3; no reliable D call. Germline V gene data show CDR1 as MDHEN and CDR2 as SYDVKM. V was cut by 5 bases and J by 6 bases, with 21 bases left in between. The CDR3 totals 16 residues. The CDR3 sequence: CASSPHQPEKYDTQYF. In DNA, the CDR3 is TGTGCCAGCAGTCCCCATCAGCCGGAGAAGTACGATACGCAGTATTTT.